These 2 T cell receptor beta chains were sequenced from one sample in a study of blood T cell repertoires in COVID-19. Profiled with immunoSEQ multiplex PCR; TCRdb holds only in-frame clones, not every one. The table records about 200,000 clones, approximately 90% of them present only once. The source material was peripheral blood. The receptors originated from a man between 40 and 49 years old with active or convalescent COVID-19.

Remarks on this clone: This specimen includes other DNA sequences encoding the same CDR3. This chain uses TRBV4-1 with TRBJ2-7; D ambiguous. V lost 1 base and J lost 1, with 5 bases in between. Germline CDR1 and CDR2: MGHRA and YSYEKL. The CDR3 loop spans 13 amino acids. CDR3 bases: TGCGCCAGCAGCCAAGGGGCGTCCTACGAGCAGTACTTC. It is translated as CASSQGASYEQYF.

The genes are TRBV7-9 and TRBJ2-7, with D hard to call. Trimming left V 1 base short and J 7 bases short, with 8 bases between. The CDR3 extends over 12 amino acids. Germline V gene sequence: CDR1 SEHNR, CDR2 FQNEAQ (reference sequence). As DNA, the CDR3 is TGTGCCAGCAGCTTAGGGAGTGGGGAGCAGTACTTC. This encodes CASSLGSGEQYF.